The 4 T cell receptor beta chains reported below all come from one sample, sequenced in a study of CD8 T cells in Susac syndrome. The authors reverse transcribed roughly 0.5 to 1 ug RNA with random hexamers. TCRdb independently ran MiXCR on the immunoSEQ multiplex PCR reads; one entry per CDR3 protein. The table lists about 110,000 distinct CDR3 sequences, about 96% of them singletons. Sequencing used CD4+ T cells from PBMCs. These receptors were collected from a human donor in good health.

A single count supports this clonotype. The chain has TRBV20-1 and TRBJ2-3; D is uncertain. This CDR3 spans 13 amino acids. Germline loops: CDR1 DFQATT, CDR2 SNEGSKA (reference sequence). V was cut by 3 bases and J by 0 bases, with 7 bases left in between. In nucleotides, the CDR3 is TGCAGTGCTAGGCGTCCTAGCACAGATACGCAGTATTTT. It yields the protein CSARRPSTDTQYF.

This chain uses TRBV23-1 with TRBJ2-6, with D perhaps TRBD2 (6 bases). TRBV23-1 is designated an ORF whose function remains uncertain. The CDR3 loop spans 19 amino acids. The ends were cut back, 5 bases at V and 0 bases at J, with 20 bases in the middle. CDR3 loop: CASSTRGGRHFSGANVLTF. The CDR3 coding sequence is TGCGCCAGCAGTACCCGTGGAGGGCGACACTTCTCTGGGGCCAACGTCCTGACTTTC.

Here the CDR3 reads CASSLLGGGPQHF. In DNA form, the CDR3 reads TGTGCCAGCAGCCTCCTTGGGGGTGGTCCCCAGCATTTT. This rearrangement joins TRBV3-1 to TRBJ1-5, with D perhaps TRBD1 (5 bases). V was clipped by 4 bases and J by 10 bases, with 14 bases between them. Looked up from germline, CDR1 is LGHDT and CDR2 is YNNKEL (reference sequence). CDR3 length: 13 amino acids.

The chain carries TRBV30 and TRBJ2-3; 8 bases line up with TRBD1. The CDR3 is 14 amino acids. Per germline, CDR1 GTSNPN and CDR2 SVGIG (reference sequence). V was clipped by 5 bases and J by 4 bases; unmatched bases: 8. The DNA for the CDR3 is TGTGCCTGGCGGACAGGGATATCGGCAGATACGCAGTATTTT. It is translated as CAWRTGISADTQYF.